The subject of this entry is one TCR beta chain. Its antigen is unidentified. This entry is derived from a study of blood T cells in healthy people across ages. Study results and limitations: Expanded clonotype shifts may have been confounded, as the donors had an unknown CMV status. Without sorted subsets, naive and antigen-experienced compartments could not be conclusively compared. Higher diversity, along with more naive CD4+ cells, distinguished long-lived donors from aged donors.

The CDR3 has 17 residues. Trimming pared 2 bases from V and 0 bases from J, leaving 14 bases between. CDR1 and CDR2 from the germline V gene are SGHTA and FQGNSA. Through a sample-barcoded 5' primer and a J-beta primer mix, a second PCR was run for about 6 to 12 cycles. TCRdb re-called the 5' RACE reads through MiXCR, storing one row per CDR3 protein. Counted here are more than 650,000 distinct CDR3 sequences, roughly 50% occurring once; the ten biggest clones make up about 38%. Sequenced input: blood. The rearrangement joins TRBV7-2 to TRBJ1-5, with D possibly being TRBD1 (6 bases). The receptor was isolated from a man older than 75 in good health. The CDR3 here is CASSLRTTGSSNQPQHF. The CDR3 DNA reads as TGTGCCAGCAGCTTAAGGACGACAGGTTCTAGCAATCAGCCCCAGCATTTT.